The rows below give T cell receptor beta chains drawn from one sample of a study of T-cell reconstitution after alpha-beta-depleted transplantation in children. Each CDR3 protein is one row after TCRdb ran MiXCR on the PCR reads. The sample lists 500,000 or so distinct CDR3 sequences, 30% to 35% occurring once. Here the sequenced sample was PBMCs from the stem cell graft donor, taken from the stem cell graft. These receptors were obtained from a human donor who donated a stem cell graft to a child with aplastic anemia. The CDR3 runs from the conserved cysteine through the conserved F or W. Each record gives: V gene, D gene, J gene, clone size, CDR3 DNA, CDR3 protein. A D gene is named only where the DNA matches it firmly. Only part of the rows carry a size: once, few, many, or a class if the clone is expanded.

TRBV20-1	NA	TRBJ2-1	few	TGCAGTGCACCACAGGGAGGATCTTTCAATGAGCAGTTCTTC	CSAPQGGSFNEQFF
TRBV12-3/TRBV12-4	NA	TRBJ2-5	few	TGTGCCAGCAGGAGAATTGGGCGGGAGACCCAGTACTTC	CASRRIGRETQYF
TRBV5-5	NA	TRBJ2-7	NA	TGTGCCAGCAGCTTGATACTCCTCTACGAGCAGTACTTC	CASSLILLYEQYF
TRBV6-5	NA	TRBJ1-2	few	TGTGCCAGCAGTTACTCTAGGACAGAAAACTATGGCTACACCTTC	CASSYSRTENYGYTF
TRBV20-1	NA	TRBJ2-1	NA	TGCAGTGCTATTAAGGGGGGCAATGAGCAGTTCTTC	CSAIKGGNEQFF
TRBV20-1	NA	TRBJ2-1	NA	TGCAGTGCTAAGGACTTTAAGGGGGGGGCTGGGTACAATGAGCAGTTCTTC	CSAKDFKGGAGYNEQFF
TRBV9	TRBD2	TRBJ2-2	NA	TGTGCCAGCAGCGAGTTAGCGGGATGGAACACCGGGGAGCTGTTTTTT	CASSELAGWNTGELFF
TRBV15	NA	TRBJ2-2	NA	TGTGCCACCAGCAGTGGGGGGACCACCGGGGAGCTGTTTTTT	CATSSGGTTGELFF
TRBV5-8	NA	TRBJ2-1	NA	TGTGCCAGCAGCTTGAATTATGAGCAGTTCTTC	CASSLNYEQFF
TRBV6-1	NA	TRBJ1-5	NA	TGTGCCAGCAGTGAATCGGGTTATCAGCCCCAGCATTTT	CASSESGYQPQHF
TRBV18	NA	TRBJ1-1	NA	TGTGCCAGCTCACCCACAGAGCGGGGAGGAGCTTTCTTT	CASSPTERGGAFF
TRBV24-1	TRBD1	TRBJ1-5	once	TGTGCCACCAGTGCTTCGTCAAGGGGGACAGGGGGTCAGCCCCAGCATTTT	CATSASSRGTGGQPQHF
TRBV12-3/TRBV12-4	TRBD2	TRBJ2-1	few	TGTGCCAGCAGTTTTACTAGCGGGGATAAATATGAGCAGTTCTTC	CASSFTSGDKYEQFF
TRBV2	NA	TRBJ1-5	NA	TGTGCCAGCAGTGGGGATAACAATCAGCCCCAGCATTTT	CASSGDNNQPQHF
TRBV15	TRBD2	TRBJ2-1	NA	TGTGCCACCAGCAGAGATCCCGGGACTAGCGGGAGTACGTCCAATGAGCAGTTCTTC	CATSRDPGTSGSTSNEQFF
TRBV30	NA	TRBJ1-2	once	TGTGCCTGGACAAATGGGGCAGAGACTAACTATGGCTACACCTTC	CAWTNGAETNYGYTF
TRBV27	TRBD1	TRBJ1-2	once	TGTGCCAGCAGTTTACCAATTCGGGACAGGAGAGATGGCTACACCTTC	CASSLPIRDRRDGYTF
TRBV20-1	NA	TRBJ2-1	NA	TGCAGTGCTAGTTTGTCTACCCTTCAGTTCTTC	CSASLSTLQFF
TRBV24-1	NA	TRBJ1-1	NA	TGTGCCACCAGTGACTCCGCTTTGGGGGGATCGGGCACTGAAGCTTTCTTT	CATSDSALGGSGTEAFF
TRBV29-1	TRBD2	TRBJ2-1	NA	TGCAGCGTCCCGGGAGGGGCGGGAGGAGTTGTCGGATCCTACAATGAGCAGTTCTTC	CSVPGGAGGVVGSYNEQFF
TRBV5-1	NA	TRBJ2-2	NA	TGCGCCAGCAGCCGTGGAGACCTAAACACCGGGGAGCTGTTTTTT	CASSRGDLNTGELFF
TRBV27	TRBD2	TRBJ2-1	NA	TGTGCCAGCACCAGACTAGCGGGAGTCGCCTTTAATGAGCAGTTCTTC	CASTRLAGVAFNEQFF
TRBV7-9	TRBD1	TRBJ2-1	few	TGTGCCAGCAGCTCGAGGCTGGCAGGGGGCAACCTCTTGAACAATGAGCAGTTCTTC	CASSSRLAGGNLLNNEQFF
TRBV12-3/TRBV12-4	TRBD2	TRBJ2-1	once	TGTGCCAGCAGTCGCGGACTAGCGGGAGTTGAGTCCTACAATGAGCAGTTCTTC	CASSRGLAGVESYNEQFF
TRBV9	TRBD1	TRBJ2-3	NA	TGTGCCAGCAGCGTTACAGGGGCGCCAGATACGCAGTATTTT	CASSVTGAPDTQYF
TRBV7-2	NA	TRBJ1-3	NA	TGTGCCAGCAGCTTCCAACCACTCTCTGGAAACACCATATATTTT	CASSFQPLSGNTIYF
TRBV20-1	TRBD2	TRBJ2-7	few	TGCAGTGCCGGCGGGAGAAATTACGAGCAGTACTTC	CSAGGRNYEQYF
TRBV7-9	NA	TRBJ2-2	few	TGTGCCAGCAGCACCTCTAGGAGGGCGAGGGAGCTGTTTTTT	CASSTSRRARELFF
TRBV7-2	NA	TRBJ2-5	few	TGTGCCAGCAGCTTGGCGGAGCTGGAGACCCAGTACTTC	CASSLAELETQYF
TRBV12-3/TRBV12-4	NA	TRBJ2-4	NA	TGTGCCAGCAGTCGCATCGGTGGAGCCAAAAACATTCAGTACTTC	CASSRIGGAKNIQYF
TRBV7-2	NA	TRBJ1-1	NA	TGTGCCAGCAGCTTAGGGTCGAGCACTGAAGCTTTCTTT	CASSLGSSTEAFF
TRBV9	NA	TRBJ2-5	few	TGTGCCAGCAGCGTAGCCGGGCTTGGGACCCAGTACTTC	CASSVAGLGTQYF
TRBV9	NA	TRBJ2-5	few	TGTGCCAGCAGCGCCAACGAAGAGACCCAGTACTTC	CASSANEETQYF
TRBV20-1	TRBD2	TRBJ2-1	NA	TGCAGTGCTAGATCTGGGACTAGTCATGAGCAGTTCTTC	CSARSGTSHEQFF
TRBV20-1	TRBD2	TRBJ2-1	few	TGCAGTGCTCCCACGACTAGCGGGAGAAGGTATGAGCAGTTCTTC	CSAPTTSGRRYEQFF
TRBV3-1	NA	TRBJ1-4	NA	TGTGCCAGCAGCCAAGATGGTTACGTAAGCCCAACTAATGAAAAACTGTTTTTT	CASSQDGYVSPTNEKLFF
TRBV20-1	NA	TRBJ1-2	few	TGCAGTGCTAGACCCCCATCGCCAACTAGGTATGGCTACACCTTC	CSARPPSPTRYGYTF
TRBV6-1	TRBD1	TRBJ2-2	NA	TGTGCCAGCACCGATCGGACAGGGGACATAAACACCGGGGAGCTGTTTTTT	CASTDRTGDINTGELFF
TRBV20-1	NA	TRBJ1-1	NA	TGCAGTGCTAGAGATCACGGAGGGCCTGAAGCTTTCTTT	CSARDHGGPEAFF
TRBV7-6	TRBD2	TRBJ2-7	NA	TGTGCCAGCAGCGCAGGGACTAGCGGGAGCTACGAGCAGTACTTC	CASSAGTSGSYEQYF
TRBV14	NA	TRBJ2-5	few	TGTGCCAGCAGCCAAGACAGGGTCGTTCCCGAAGAGACCCAGTACTTC	CASSQDRVVPEETQYF
TRBV30	NA	TRBJ1-1	few	TGTGCCTGGAACAGGGAGAGCACTGAAGCTTTCTTT	CAWNRESTEAFF
TRBV28	NA	TRBJ1-1	NA	TGTGCCAGCAGCGAAGCGGTCAGAATGAACACTGAAGCTTTCTTT	CASSEAVRMNTEAFF
TRBV9	NA	TRBJ1-1	NA	TGTGCCAGCAGCCCAGTAGGTCATGGAGGTAACACTGAAGCTTTCTTT	CASSPVGHGGNTEAFF
TRBV3-1	NA	TRBJ1-2	NA	TGTGCCAGCAGCCAAGTTAACTATGGCTACACCTTC	CASSQVNYGYTF
TRBV29-1	NA	TRBJ1-1	few	TGCAGCGCGACAGGACCCCGGGTTGAAGCTTTCTTT	CSATGPRVEAFF
TRBV12-3/TRBV12-4	TRBD1	TRBJ1-2	NA	TGTGCCAGCAGTACGACAGGGGGTAGGGCTAACTATGGCTACACCTTC	CASSTTGGRANYGYTF
TRBV20-1	TRBD2	TRBJ2-1	once	TGCAGTGCTAGGGGTGGACTAGCGGGCTTTGATGAGCAGTTCTTC	CSARGGLAGFDEQFF
TRBV7-1	NA	TRBJ2-7	NA	TGTGCCAGCAGCCTCAACCGAGGGGGGGACGAGCAGTACTTC	CASSLNRGGDEQYF
TRBV5-5	TRBD2	TRBJ2-7	many	TGTGCCAGCAGCTCGGACAGAATAGCGGGAGGCCCCCACGAGCAGTACTTC	CASSSDRIAGGPHEQYF
TRBV12-3/TRBV12-4	NA	TRBJ1-1	NA	TGTGCCAGCAGTTTAATGGGGGAGGGCACTGAAGCTTTCTTT	CASSLMGEGTEAFF
TRBV6-5	NA	TRBJ1-4	few	TGTGCCAGCAGACAAGGGCCTTTGGAAAAACTGTTTTTT	CASRQGPLEKLFF
TRBV5-6	NA	TRBJ2-2	few	TGTGCCAGCAGCCGACCGAGAAAAGAGGACACCGGGGAGCTGTTTTTT	CASSRPRKEDTGELFF
TRBV7-8	NA	TRBJ1-2	NA	TGTGCCAGCGGGGCTCTCGACTACTATGGCTACACCTTC	CASGALDYYGYTF
TRBV20-1	TRBD2	TRBJ2-1	NA	TGCAGTGCAGAGGGACTAGCCCACAATGAGCAGTTCTTC	CSAEGLAHNEQFF
TRBV18	TRBD1	TRBJ2-1	NA	TGTGCCAGCTCAGCACTGTCAGGGGGTGATTACAATGAGCAGTTCTTC	CASSALSGGDYNEQFF
TRBV12-3/TRBV12-4	NA	TRBJ2-1	NA	TGTGCCAGCAGTTTATCGTCGGGCTGGCACTACAATGAGCAGTTCTTC	CASSLSSGWHYNEQFF
TRBV6-1	NA	TRBJ1-1	NA	TGTGCCAGCACCACGTCTCCAGCCTACACTGAAGCTTTCTTT	CASTTSPAYTEAFF
TRBV30	NA	TRBJ2-7	NA	TGTGCCTGGAGTGTCTTTCCCTACGAGCAGTACTTC	CAWSVFPYEQYF